These 16 T cell receptor beta chains share one sample of origin, sequenced in a study of CD8+CD57+ T cells in acquired aplastic anemia. Genomic DNA constituted the template upon which TCR beta VDJ and CDR3 profiling was performed. TCRdb ran MiXCR on the reads and lists one entry per CDR3 protein. The sample includes about 220,000 distinct CDR3 sequences, roughly 33% of them seen just once. Sequencing was done on a sample of sorted CD4+, CD8+, or CD8+CD57+ T cells (not recorded which) from PBMCs. These receptors originate from a human donor in good health, serving as a control.

This clonotype was counted many times. V gene TRBV19 combines with J gene TRBJ2-1, with TRBD1 matching over 7 bases. Germline loops: CDR1 LNHDA, CDR2 SQIVND (reference sequence). There are 12 residues in the CDR3. The junction had 5 bases not matched to a gene; V was cut back by 6 bases and J by 9 bases. The CDR3 is CASRQQGPEQFF. Here the CDR3 DNA reads TGTGCCAGTAGGCAACAGGGGCCTGAGCAGTTCTTC. The complete variable domain, with remaining parts taken from reference TRBV19 and TRBJ2-1, reads DGGITQSPKYLFRKEGQNVTLSCEQNLNHDAMYWYRQDPGQGLRLIYYSQIVNDFQKGDIAEGYSVSREKKESFPLTVTSAQKNPTAFYLCASRQQGPEQFFGPGTRLTVL.

The rearrangement joins TRBV5-6 to TRBJ1-1, with D uncertain. Germline V gene data show CDR1 as SGHDT and CDR2 as YYEEEE. The length of the CDR3 is 16 residues. The germline V and J ends were trimmed by 0 bases and 0 bases, with 12 bases remaining between them. In DNA, the CDR3 is TGTGCCAGCAGCTTGGCCACTTACTACATGAACACTGAAGCTTTCTTT. This encodes CASSLATYYMNTEAFF. The complete variable domain, with remaining parts taken from reference TRBV5-6 and TRBJ1-1, reads DAGVTQSPTHLIKTRGQQVTLRCSPKSGHDTVSWYQQALGQGPQFIFQYYEEEERQRGNFPDRFSGHQFPNYSSELNVNALLLGDSALYLCASSLATYYMNTEAFFGQGTRLTVV.

This clonotype has just a few counts. V gene TRBV9 combines with J gene TRBJ1-1, with unresolved D. Germline CDR1 is SGDLS and CDR2 is YYNGEE. Between the trimmed V and J ends, which lost 4 bases and 2 bases, there was a span of 12 bases. The CDR3 covers 14 residues. The CDR3 coding sequence is TGTGCCAGCAGCCCAGAAGAAGGAAACACTGAAGCTTTCTTT. Protein product: CASSPEEGNTEAFF.

In its sample, this clonotype was seen many times. V and J are TRBV10-2 and TRBJ1-1, with 9 bases fitting TRBD1. The germline CDR1 and CDR2 sequences are WSHSY and SAAADI. The junction had 9 bases not matched to a gene; V was cut back by 6 bases and J by 4 bases. CDR3 length: 15 amino acids. In DNA form, the CDR3 reads TGCGCCAGCAGGGGGACAGGGAGGGGGGCCACTGAAGCTTTCTTT. It codes for CASRGTGRGATEAFF.

Ten or more counts support this clonotype. The rearrangement links TRBV2 to TRBJ2-1; possible D gene TRBD2, 6 bases. Deletions cut 8 bases from V and 3 bases from J, with 14 bases between. The CDR3 covers 14 residues. Germline-derived CDR1 and CDR2 are SNHLY and FYNNEI. This CDR3 reads CASQPGGFYNEQFF. Written as DNA, the CDR3 is TGTGCCAGCCAACCAGGAGGGTTCTACAATGAGCAGTTCTTC.

CDR3 bases: TGCAGCCCCCTTAACAGGGGGCTCACTGAAGCTTTCTTT. Encoded protein: CSPLNRGLTEAFF. This chain uses TRBV20-1 with TRBJ1-1, with 9 nucleotides matching TRBD1. This CDR3 is 13 amino acids long. Germline CDR1 and CDR2: DFQATT and SNEGSKA (reference sequence).

This clonotype has a count of ten or more. The chain carries TRBV6-1 and TRBJ2-7; possible D gene TRBD1, 6 bases. In germline, CDR1 is MNHNS, CDR2 SASEGT. The CDR3 length is 12 residues. V was pared by 7 bases and J by 1 base, with 8 bases between. The CDR3 DNA sequence: TGTGCCAGCATCGGACAGTCCTACGAGCAGTACTTC. It yields the protein CASIGQSYEQYF.

This clonotype was found many times. This sequence joins TRBV11-2 and TRBJ1-5, with D hard to call. Trimming removed 0 bases at V and 0 bases at J, with 18 bases between. The CDR3 totals 19 residues. CDR1 SGHAT and CDR2 FQNNGV come from the germline V gene. The CDR3 region has the DNA TGTGCCAGCAGCTTAGATTTCACGGTCGGGAAATATAGCAATCAGCCCCAGCATTTT. It codes for CASSLDFTVGKYSNQPQHF.

This clonotype was observed a few times. In nucleotides, the CDR3 is TGTGCCAGCAGCAGCACCGGGACAGGCGAAGAGACCCAGTACTTC. Its translation is CASSSTGTGEETQYF. V is TRBV5-4 and J is TRBJ2-5, with 8 bases identical to TRBD1. CDR1 and CDR2 (germline): SGHNT, YYREEE (reference sequence). Trimming removed 4 bases from V and 3 bases from J; junction bases left unmatched: 8. The CDR3 extends over 15 amino acids.

With respect to this clonotype: Sequence at one end of the junction differs from germline and may be a read error. V usage is TRBV13 and J usage is TRBJ1-4; no reliable D call. The CDR3 is 14 residues long. The V gene's germline CDR1 is PRHDT and CDR2 FYEKMQ (reference sequence). CDR3 nucleotide sequence: TGTGCCGGCAGCCTGACCTCTCAAGGGGAAAAACTGTTTTTT. Translated: CAGSLTSQGEKLFF.

This clonotype was found many times. The chain recombines TRBV9 with TRBJ1-2; D is uncertain. Trimming took 0 bases from V and 0 from J, leaving 9 bases between them. Germline V lookup: CDR1 SGDLS, CDR2 YYNGEE. The CDR3 has 15 residues. The CDR3 sequence is CASSVGWGTNYGYTF. The CDR3 coding sequence is TGTGCCAGCAGCGTAGGCTGGGGAACTAACTATGGCTACACCTTC.

This clonotype was seen ten or more times. The chain uses TRBV2 and TRBJ1-1; D possibly corresponds to TRBD1 (5 bases). With 8 bases removed from V and 9 bases from J, the gap between germline ends came to 22 bases. Germline values: CDR1 SNHLY, CDR2 FYNNEI. The CDR3 contains 14 residues. CDR3 nucleotides: TGTGCCAGCGGACTACAGGTAACTGACAGAAAAGCTTTCTTT. Translating it yields CASGLQVTDRKAFF.

This clonotype was counted between two and nine times. A much larger clone lies a single base off, so this may be a read error. The chain couples TRBV2 to TRBJ1-3; 9 bases are a match to TRBD1. The CDR3 is 17 amino acids. Germline V lookup: CDR1 SNHLY, CDR2 FYNNEI. The CDR3 DNA reads as TGTACCAGCAGTATAGACGGGACAGGGTTTTCTGGAAACACCATATATTTT. Encoded protein: CTSSIDGTGFSGNTIYF.

This clonotype has at least ten counts. The V call is TRBV20-1, the J call TRBJ2-3; the match to TRBD1 covers 7 bases. After removal of 4 bases from V and 2 bases from J, the junction contained 9 bases not matched to a gene. CDR1 is DFQATT and CDR2 is SNEGSKA in the germline V gene (reference sequence). This CDR3 region has 15 residues. The CDR3 nucleotides are TGCAGTGCTAACCCTCCGGGACAGATCACAGATACGCAGTATTTT. Its translation: CSANPPGQITDTQYF.

This clonotype has only a few counts. This rearrangement joins TRBV12-5 to TRBJ1-2, with D possibly matching TRBD1 (6 bases). The germline V gene encodes CDR1 LGHNT and CDR2 FRNRAP. This CDR3 contains 13 residues. V was trimmed by 6 bases and J by 4 bases, leaving 12 bases between them. This chain's CDR3 is CASGSTGRYGYTF. The DNA for the CDR3 is TGTGCTAGTGGCTCTACAGGGCGCTATGGCTACACCTTC.

This clonotype was seen ten or more times. The chain carries TRBV20-1 and TRBJ1-1, with D tentatively TRBD1 (6 bases). Germline V gene lookup returns CDR1 DFQATT and CDR2 SNEGSKA (reference sequence). The CDR3 spans 14 residues. Trimming stripped 6 bases from V and 0 bases from J, with 14 bases between. The CDR3 loop is CSAPLTGLNTEAFF. In DNA form, the CDR3 reads TGCAGTGCCCCCTTGACAGGTTTGAACACTGAAGCTTTCTTT.